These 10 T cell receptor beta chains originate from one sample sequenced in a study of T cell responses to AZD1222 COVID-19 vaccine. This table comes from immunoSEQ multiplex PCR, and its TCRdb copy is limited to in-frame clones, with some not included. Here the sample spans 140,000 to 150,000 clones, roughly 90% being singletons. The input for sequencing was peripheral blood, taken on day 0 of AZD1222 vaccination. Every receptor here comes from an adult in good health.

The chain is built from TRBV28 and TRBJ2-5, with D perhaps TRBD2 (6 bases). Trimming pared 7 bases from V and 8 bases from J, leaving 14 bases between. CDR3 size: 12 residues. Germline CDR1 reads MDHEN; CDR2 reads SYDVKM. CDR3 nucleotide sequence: TGTGCCAGCACCGCCCCGCGGGGCACCCAGTACTTC. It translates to CASTAPRGTQYF.

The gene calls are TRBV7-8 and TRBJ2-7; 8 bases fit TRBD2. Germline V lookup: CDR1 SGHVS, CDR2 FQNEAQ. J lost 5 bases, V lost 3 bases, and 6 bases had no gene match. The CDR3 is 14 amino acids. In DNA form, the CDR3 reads TGTGCCAGCAGCTTCCGGGGGGGCCCCAACGAGCAGTACTTC. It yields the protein CASSFRGGPNEQYF.

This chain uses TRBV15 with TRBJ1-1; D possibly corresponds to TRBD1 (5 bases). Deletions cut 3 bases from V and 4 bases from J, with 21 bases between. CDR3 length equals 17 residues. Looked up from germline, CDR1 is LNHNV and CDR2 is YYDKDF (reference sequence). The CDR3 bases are TGTGCCACCAGCAGCCCCCCTCGAGTTTCGAGGGGCACTGAAGCTTTCTTT. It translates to CATSSPPRVSRGTEAFF.

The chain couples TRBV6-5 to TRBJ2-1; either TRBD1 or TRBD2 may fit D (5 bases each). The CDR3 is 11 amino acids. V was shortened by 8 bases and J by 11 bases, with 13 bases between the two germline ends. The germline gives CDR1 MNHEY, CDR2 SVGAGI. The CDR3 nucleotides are TGTGCCAGCGGCCCCGGGACGAAGCAGTTCTTC. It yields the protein CASGPGTKQFF.

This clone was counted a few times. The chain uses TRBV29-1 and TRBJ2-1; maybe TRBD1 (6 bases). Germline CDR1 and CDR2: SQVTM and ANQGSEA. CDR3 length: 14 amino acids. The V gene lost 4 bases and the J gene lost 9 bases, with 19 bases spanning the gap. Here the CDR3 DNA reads TGCAGCGTTGTCGACAGGCGGGTGGGTGCTGAGCAGTTCTTC. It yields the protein CSVVDRRVGAEQFF.

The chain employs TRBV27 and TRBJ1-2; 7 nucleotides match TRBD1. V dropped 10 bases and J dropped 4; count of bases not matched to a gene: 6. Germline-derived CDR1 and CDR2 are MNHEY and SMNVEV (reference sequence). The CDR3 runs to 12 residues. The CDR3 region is CATGTDLYGYTF. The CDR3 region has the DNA TGTGCCACCGGGACAGACCTCTATGGCTACACCTTC.

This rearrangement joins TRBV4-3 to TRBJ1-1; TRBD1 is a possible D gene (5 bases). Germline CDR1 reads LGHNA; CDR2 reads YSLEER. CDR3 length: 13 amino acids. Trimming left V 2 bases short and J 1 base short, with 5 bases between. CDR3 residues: CASSQRGNTEAFF. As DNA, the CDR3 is TGCGCCAGCAGCCAAAGGGGGAACACTGAAGCTTTCTTT.

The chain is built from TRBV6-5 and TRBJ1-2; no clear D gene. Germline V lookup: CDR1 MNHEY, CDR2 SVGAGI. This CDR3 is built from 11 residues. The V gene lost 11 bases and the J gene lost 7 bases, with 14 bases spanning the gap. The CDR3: CAARGFLGYTF. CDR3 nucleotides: TGTGCCGCCCGAGGGTTTCTTGGCTACACCTTC.

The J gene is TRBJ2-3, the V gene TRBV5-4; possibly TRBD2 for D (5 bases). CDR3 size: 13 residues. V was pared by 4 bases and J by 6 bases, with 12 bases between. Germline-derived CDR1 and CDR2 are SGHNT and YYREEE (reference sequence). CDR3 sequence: CASSVPLADTQYF. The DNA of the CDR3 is TGTGCCAGCAGCGTCCCGTTAGCGGATACGCAGTATTTT. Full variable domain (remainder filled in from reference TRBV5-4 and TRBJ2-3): ETGVTQSPTHLIKTRGQQVTLRCSSQSGHNTVSWYQQALGQGPQFIFQYYREEENGRGNFPPRFSGLQFPNYSSELNVNALELDDSALYLCASSVPLADTQYFGPGTRLTVL.

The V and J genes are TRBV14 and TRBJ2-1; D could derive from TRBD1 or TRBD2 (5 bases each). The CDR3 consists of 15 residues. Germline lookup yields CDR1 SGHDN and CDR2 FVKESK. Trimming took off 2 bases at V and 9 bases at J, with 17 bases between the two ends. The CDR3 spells CASSQRRVDGAEQFF. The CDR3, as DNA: TGTGCCAGCAGCCAAAGACGTGTGGACGGGGCTGAGCAGTTCTTC.